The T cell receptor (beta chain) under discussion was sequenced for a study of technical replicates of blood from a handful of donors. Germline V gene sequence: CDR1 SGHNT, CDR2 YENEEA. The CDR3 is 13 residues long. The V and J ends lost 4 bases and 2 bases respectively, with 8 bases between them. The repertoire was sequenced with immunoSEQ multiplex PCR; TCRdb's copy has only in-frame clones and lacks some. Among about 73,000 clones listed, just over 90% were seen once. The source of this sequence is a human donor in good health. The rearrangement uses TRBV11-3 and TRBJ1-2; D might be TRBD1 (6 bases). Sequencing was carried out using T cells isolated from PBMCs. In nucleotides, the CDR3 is TGTGCCAGCAGCTATCAGGGGAACTATGGCTACACCTTC. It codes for CASSYQGNYGYTF.